Presented here are 25 T cell receptor beta chains from one specimen sequenced in a study of blood T cell repertoires in COVID-19. The data were produced by immunoSEQ multiplex PCR, yet TCRdb's version contains in-frame clones alone and is incomplete. The sample holds 60,000 to 75,000 clones, approximately 90% seen once. The sequenced sample consisted of peripheral blood. These receptors were taken from a man in his sixties or seventies with active COVID-19.

The chain recombines TRBV4-3 with TRBJ2-1, with TRBD2 identical over 11 bases. This CDR3 has 17 amino acids. Germline V CDR1 and CDR2: LGHNA, YSLEER. V was clipped by 2 bases and J by 3 bases; unmatched bases: 6. The CDR3 region has the DNA TGCGCCAGCAGCCAACGCCCCCTAGCGGGAGGCTACAATGAGCAGTTCTTC. Residues: CASSQRPLAGGYNEQFF.

A few counts support this clone. The V and J genes are TRBV27 and TRBJ2-7; possible D gene TRBD2, 5 bases. The CDR3 spans 14 residues. CDR1 and CDR2 from the germline V gene are MNHEY and SMNVEV (reference sequence). The germline V and J ends were trimmed by 5 bases and 2 bases, with 13 bases remaining between them. The CDR3 bases are TGTGCCAGCAGTAGGACTCCAGAGGCCTACGAGCAGTACTTC. Its translation is CASSRTPEAYEQYF.

V is TRBV4-3 and J is TRBJ2-2, with 8 bases fitting TRBD2. The CDR3 extends over 15 amino acids. Losses at the gene ends were 1 base for V and 5 bases for J; bases not matched to a gene: 3. The germline V gene encodes CDR1 LGHNA and CDR2 YSLEER. The CDR3 DNA follows: TGCGCCAGCAGCCAAGTTGGCGGGAGGACCGGGGAGCTGTTTTTT. Its protein product is CASSQVGGRTGELFF.

The genes are TRBV5-1 and TRBJ1-3, with 9 bases that match TRBD1. Germline V CDR1 and CDR2: SGHRS, YFSETQ. This CDR3 contains 15 residues. V was pared by 4 bases and J by 3 bases, with 5 bases of the junction left unmatched. The CDR3 loop reads CASSPQTGGGNTIYF. The CDR3 DNA sequence: TGCGCCAGCAGCCCTCAGACAGGGGGTGGAAACACCATATATTTT.

The chain carries TRBV14 and TRBJ2-7; 7 bases are a match to TRBD1. Losses at the gene ends were 4 bases for V and 2 bases for J; bases not matched to a gene: 8. The CDR3 consists of 15 residues. Germline-derived CDR1 and CDR2 are SGHDN and FVKESK. This chain's CDR3 is CASSPHGTAPYEQYF. In DNA, the CDR3 is TGTGCCAGCAGCCCCCACGGGACAGCCCCCTACGAGCAGTACTTC.

CDR3 sequence reads: CAWSLQGNYGYTF. DNA of the CDR3: TGTGCCTGGAGCCTACAGGGGAACTATGGCTACACCTTC. The V and J genes are TRBV30 and TRBJ1-2; TRBD1 aligns across 7 bases. CDR1 is GTSNPN, CDR2 SVGIG, per germline (reference sequence). V trimming: 3 bases; J trimming: 2 bases; junction bases outside the gene matches: 3. This CDR3 region has 13 residues.

V is TRBV6-5 and J is TRBJ2-1; D may be TRBD2 (6 bases). V was clipped by 8 bases and J by 3 bases, with 14 bases between them. CDR3 length equals 14 residues. Germline V CDR1 and CDR2: MNHEY, SVGAGI. The CDR3 DNA reads TGTGCCAGCCGCAGCCCGGGAGACTACAATGAGCAGTTCTTC. This sequence encodes CASRSPGDYNEQFF.

V and J are TRBV5-6 and TRBJ2-7, with 9 bases identical to TRBD1. Trimming cost V 4 bases and J 1 base; bases outside gene matches: 6. The CDR3 has 15 amino acids. Germline CDR1 is SGHDT and CDR2 is YYEEEE. CDR3 protein: CASSPGDRDSYEQYF. The CDR3 DNA reads TGTGCCAGCAGCCCGGGGGACAGGGATTCCTACGAGCAGTACTTC.

The rearrangement uses TRBV2 and TRBJ2-1; 7 bases align to TRBD2. The germline gives CDR1 SNHLY, CDR2 FYNNEI. This CDR3 comprises 13 residues. Germline trimming cut 0 bases from V and 9 bases from J; bases unmatched to any gene: 2. The CDR3 spells CASSEARGGEQFF. The CDR3 DNA is TGTGCCAGCAGTGAAGCGCGCGGGGGTGAGCAGTTCTTC.

Written as DNA, the CDR3 is TGTGCCAGCAGCTTAGGGTCGGGCGGGACCTACAATGAGCAGTTCTTC. It is translated as CASSLGSGGTYNEQFF. The chain combines TRBV11-1 with TRBJ2-1, with a possible D match to TRBD2 (6 bases). Per the germline V gene, CDR1 is SGHAT and CDR2 is FQDESV (reference sequence). V lost 1 base to trimming and J lost 2 bases, with 12 bases between them. The CDR3 has 16 amino acids. The whole variable domain, filled in from reference TRBV11-1 and TRBJ2-1, reads EAEVAQSPRYKITEKSQAVAFWCDPISGHATLYWYRQILGQGPELLVQFQDESVVDDSQLPKDRFSAERLKGVDSTLKIQPAELGDSAMYLCASSLGSGGTYNEQFFGPGTRLTVL.

The chain employs TRBV6-5 and TRBJ2-7; the D gene is possibly TRBD1 (6 bases). The ends were cut back, 2 bases at V and 2 bases at J, with 16 bases in the middle. CDR1 is MNHEY and CDR2 is SVGAGI in the germline V gene. The CDR3 totals 16 residues. CDR3 nucleotide sequence: TGTGCCAGCAGTTACGGGCCCCCTACAGGGCCCTACGAGCAGTACTTC. Translation: CASSYGPPTGPYEQYF.

V is TRBV19 and J is TRBJ1-5; weak D call: TRBD1 (5 bases). V gave up 3 bases and J gave up 6 bases, with 15 bases separating them. The length of the CDR3 is 15 residues. Germline V gene data show CDR1 as LNHDA and CDR2 as SQIVND (reference sequence). This CDR3 is CASSMARARRQPQHF. The DNA of the CDR3 is TGTGCCAGTAGTATGGCCAGGGCCCGGCGTCAGCCCCAGCATTTT.

The gene calls are TRBV19 and TRBJ2-4; D is possibly TRBD2 (6 bases). The CDR3 contains 14 residues. Germline V gene data show CDR1 as LNHDA and CDR2 as SQIVND (reference sequence). V was pared by 8 bases and J by 8 bases, with 19 bases between. CDR3 DNA: TGTGCCAGTCGCCAATACCCCGGGAGAGACATTCAGTACTTC. Its protein product is CASRQYPGRDIQYF.

The table lists this clone with a count of one. CDR3 DNA: TGTGCCAGCAGCCAAGACGGGGGTAGGGAGCAGTACTTC. The encoded protein is CASSQDGGREQYF. V and J are TRBV3-1 (or the pseudogene TRBV3-2) and TRBJ2-7, with D perhaps matching TRBD2 (6 bases). This CDR3 has 13 residues. Trimming removed 0 bases at V and 7 bases at J, with 10 bases between. Germline V lookup: CDR1 LGHDT, CDR2 YNNKEL (reference sequence).

The J gene is TRBJ2-1, the V gene TRBV18, with 8 positions matching TRBD2. CDR1 is KGHSH and CDR2 is LQKENI in the germline V gene. The junction had 7 bases not matched to a gene; V was cut back by 3 bases and J by 0 bases. The CDR3 covers 17 residues. The CDR3 bases are TGTGCCAGCTCACCCACCCAGCGGGGGAGCTCCTACAATGAGCAGTTCTTC. As protein: CASSPTQRGSSYNEQFF.

The sample holds a few counts of this clone. The chain combines TRBV30 with TRBJ1-2; a weak D match, TRBD1 (6 bases). The CDR3 is 14 residues long. Trimming removed 7 bases from V and 4 bases from J, with 19 bases in between. Germline CDR1 reads GTSNPN; CDR2 reads SVGIG (reference sequence). The DNA for the CDR3 is TGTGCCTCCCCCTCCGACAGGCTCTCCTATGGCTACACCTTC. Encoded protein: CASPSDRLSYGYTF.

Concerning this clone itself: At one boundary the junction diverges from the germline segment, which might be a read error. The chain recombines TRBV7-7 with TRBJ2-3; 9 bases line up with TRBD1. Germline values: CDR1 SSHAT, CDR2 FNYEAQ (reference sequence). The CDR3 is 15 residues long. CDR3 in DNA: TGTGCTAGCAGCCAAGGACAGGGGACCACAGATACGCAGTATTTT. Encoded protein: CASSQGQGTTDTQYF.

The rearrangement uses TRBV5-1 and TRBJ2-7, with 7 bases lining up with TRBD1. This CDR3 region has 14 residues. The junction had 9 bases not matched to a gene; V was cut back by 6 bases and J by 3 bases. Germline V gene lookup returns CDR1 SGHRS and CDR2 YFSETQ. The CDR3 DNA reads as TGCGCCAGCAACCTACAGGGGCGAGGCTACGAGCAGTACTTC. Translated: CASNLQGRGYEQYF. Variable domain in full (rest from reference TRBV5-1 and TRBJ2-7): KAGVTQTPRYLIKTRGQQVTLSCSPISGHRSVSWYQQTPGQGLQFLFEYFSETQRNKGNFPGRFSGRQFSNSRSEMNVSTLELGDSALYLCASNLQGRGYEQYFGPGTRLTVT.

This clone was seen once. This chain joins TRBV18 and TRBJ2-5; TRBD2 agrees at 10 bases. V gave up 1 base and J gave up 4 bases; unmatched junction bases: 9. CDR1 is KGHSH and CDR2 is LQKENI in the germline V gene. The length of the CDR3 is 17 residues. The CDR3 protein is CASSPRPGLASVETQYF. DNA for the CDR3: TGTGCCAGCTCACCACGGCCGGGACTAGCGTCTGTAGAGACCCAGTACTTC.

The chain links TRBV14 to TRBJ2-5; TRBD2 is a possible D gene (5 bases). Trimming removed 0 bases at V and 8 bases at J, with 13 bases between. The germline CDR1 and CDR2 sequences are SGHDN and FVKESK. This CDR3 has 14 residues. CDR3 bases: TGTGCCAGCAGCCAAGAACGCGCGGGTCGCACCCAGTACTTC. Amino acid sequence: CASSQERAGRTQYF.

The genes are TRBV18 and TRBJ2-1, with D maybe TRBD1 (6 bases). Trimming took 1 base from V and 7 from J, leaving 14 bases between them. This CDR3 is 15 amino acids long. Looked up from germline, CDR1 is KGHSH and CDR2 is LQKENI. The CDR3 DNA reads TGTGCCAGCTCACCACGGGACAACCCGTGGAATGAGCAGTTCTTC. It specifies CASSPRDNPWNEQFF.

This chain joins TRBV7-2 and TRBJ1-1; 9 nucleotides agree with TRBD1. With V trimmed by 5 bases and J by 8 bases, 12 bases remained unmatched. The CDR3 length is 15 residues. Looked up from germline, CDR1 is SGHTA and CDR2 is FQGNSA. This CDR3 is CASSPQQGAPREAFF. The CDR3 nucleotides read TGTGCCAGCAGCCCCCAACAGGGGGCGCCTAGGGAAGCTTTCTTT.

The V gene is TRBV3-1 (or the pseudogene TRBV3-2), the J gene TRBJ2-1, with D perhaps matching TRBD1 (6 bases). V dropped 6 bases and J dropped 6 bases, with 18 bases sitting between them. The CDR3 is 15 amino acids. Germline loops: CDR1 LGHDT, CDR2 YNNKEL (reference sequence). CDR3 coding DNA: TGTGCCAGCAGGCCCACTGGGGGCATTCGCAATGAGCAGTTCTTC. The encoded protein is CASRPTGGIRNEQFF.

The chain is built from TRBV30 and TRBJ1-1; TRBD1 agrees at 9 bases. CDR1 is GTSNPN and CDR2 is SVGIG in the germline V gene (reference sequence). The trim removed 3 bases at V and 4 bases at J, leaving 3 bases unmatched. CDR3 size: 13 residues. CDR3 amino acids: CAWRQGARTEAFF. The CDR3, as DNA: TGTGCCTGGAGACAGGGGGCGCGCACTGAAGCTTTCTTT. Together with reference TRBV30 and TRBJ1-1, the CDR3 gives the full variable domain: SQTIHQWPATLVQPVGSPLSLECTVEGTSNPNLYWYRQAAGRGLQLLFYSVGIGQISSEVPQNLSASRPQDRQFILSSKKLLLSDSGFYLCAWRQGARTEAFFGQGTRLTVV.

This chain links TRBV11-3 with TRBJ2-7, with a possible D match to TRBD2 (6 bases). This CDR3 has 13 amino acids. Trimming pared 6 bases from V and 7 bases from J, leaving 16 bases between. CDR1 is SGHNT and CDR2 is YENEEA in the germline V gene. CDR3 sequence: CASRPPGEDEQYF. In nucleotides, the CDR3 is TGTGCCAGCAGGCCCCCGGGAGAGGATGAGCAGTACTTC.